This T cell receptor beta chain was observed in a study of blood T cell repertoires in COVID-19. V shed 5 bases and J shed 4 bases, with 11 bases lying between them. The CDR3 extends over 14 amino acids. Per the germline V gene, CDR1 is ENHRY and CDR2 is SYGVKD. Sequencing was performed with immunoSEQ multiplex PCR; in TCRdb, only in-frame clones are kept and a portion is missing. Here the sample spans about 330,000 clones, over 80% being singletons. The chain is built from TRBV10-3 and TRBJ2-2; possibly TRBD2 for D (7 bases). This sequence originates from a man aged 25 to 45 who had recovered from COVID-19. Input material: PBMCs or T cells enriched from blood (not recorded which). In nucleotides, the CDR3 is TGTGCCATCAGTCCCGGGGGGCGCACCGGGGAGCTGTTTTTT. Translating it yields CAISPGGRTGELFF.